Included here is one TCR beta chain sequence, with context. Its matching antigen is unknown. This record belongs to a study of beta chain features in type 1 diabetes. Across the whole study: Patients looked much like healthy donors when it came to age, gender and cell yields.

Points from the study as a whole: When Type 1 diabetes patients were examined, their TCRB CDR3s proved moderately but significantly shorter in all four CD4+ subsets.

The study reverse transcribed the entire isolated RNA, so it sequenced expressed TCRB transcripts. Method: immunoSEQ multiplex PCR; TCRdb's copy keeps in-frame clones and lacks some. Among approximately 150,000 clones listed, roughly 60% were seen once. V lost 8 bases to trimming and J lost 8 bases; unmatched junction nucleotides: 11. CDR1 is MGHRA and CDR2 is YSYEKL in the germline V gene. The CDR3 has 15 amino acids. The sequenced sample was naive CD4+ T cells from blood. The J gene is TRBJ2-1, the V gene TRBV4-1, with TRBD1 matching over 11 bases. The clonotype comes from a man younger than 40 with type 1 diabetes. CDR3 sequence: CASDPGQGALDEQFF. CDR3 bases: TGCGCCAGCGACCCCGGACAGGGGGCTTTGGATGAGCAGTTCTTC.